What follows are 12 T cell receptor beta chains derived from one specimen sequenced in a study of CD8 T cells in Susac syndrome. RNA in amounts of roughly 0.5 to 1 ug was reverse transcribed with random hexamers. TCRdb independently ran MiXCR on the immunoSEQ multiplex PCR reads; one entry per CDR3 protein. The data hold some 130,000 distinct CDR3 sequences, with roughly 94% observed a single time. Sequencing was done on a sample of CD4+ T cells from PBMCs. The origin of the receptors is a human donor with multiple sclerosis.

This chain links TRBV27 with TRBJ1-2; D is unclear. The germline V and J ends were trimmed by 2 bases and 4 bases, with 11 bases remaining between them. The CDR3 spans 14 residues. Looked up from germline, CDR1 is MNHEY and CDR2 is SMNVEV (reference sequence). CDR3 nucleotides: TGTGCCAGCAGTTTAGCTGGAGGCAGCTATGGCTACACCTTC. Translated, it gives CASSLAGGSYGYTF.

The rearrangement uses TRBV6-5 and TRBJ1-3, with D perhaps TRBD1 (5 bases). This CDR3 region has 15 residues. CDR1 is MNHEY and CDR2 is SVGAGI in the germline V gene. The V gene lost 5 bases and the J gene lost 0 bases, with 11 bases spanning the gap. CDR3 protein: CASSQRQSSGNTIYF. CDR3 DNA: TGTGCCAGCAGTCAACGACAGAGCTCTGGAAACACCATATATTTT.

The rearrangement links TRBV5-4 to TRBJ1-2, with no clear D. Per germline, CDR1 SGHNT and CDR2 YYREEE (reference sequence). This CDR3 is built from 14 residues. The V end was cut by 0 bases, the J end by 4 bases, with 10 bases between. The CDR3 coding sequence is TGTGCCAGCAGCTTGGGTCAGGAAATCTATGGCTACACCTTC. Its translation is CASSLGQEIYGYTF. Complete variable domain (other parts from reference TRBV5-4 and TRBJ1-2): ETGVTQSPTHLIKTRGQQVTLRCSSQSGHNTVSWYQQALGQGPQFIFQYYREEENGRGNFPPRFSGLQFPNYSSELNVNALELDDSALYLCASSLGQEIYGYTFGSGTRLTVV.

The chain couples TRBV2 to TRBJ2-3; a weak D match, TRBD1 (5 bases). V was shortened by 4 bases and J by 2 bases, with 7 bases between the two germline ends. CDR3 length: 13 amino acids. Germline-derived CDR1 and CDR2 are SNHLY and FYNNEI. The CDR3 region is CASSVQVTDTQYF. DNA for the CDR3: TGTGCCAGCAGTGTACAGGTCACAGATACGCAGTATTTT.

The chain links TRBV4-3 to TRBJ2-1; a weak D match, TRBD1 (6 bases). In germline, CDR1 is LGHNA, CDR2 YSLEER. CDR3 length: 13 amino acids. V lost 7 bases and J lost 4, with 11 bases in between. The CDR3 DNA sequence: TGCGCCAGCAACCCGGGACAATACAATGAGCAGTTCTTC. Amino acids: CASNPGQYNEQFF.

This rearrangement joins TRBV7-2 to TRBJ2-6, with D unresolved. This CDR3 is built from 16 residues. Looked up from germline, CDR1 is SGHTA and CDR2 is FQGNSA. V lost 2 bases, J lost 4 bases, and 12 bases lay in between. CDR3 bases: TGTGCCAGCAGCTTAACGGTGGCATCCGGGGCCAACGTCCTGACTTTC. Translating it yields CASSLTVASGANVLTF.

V usage is TRBV30 and J usage is TRBJ1-5, with unresolved D. The V end was cut by 0 bases, the J end by 5 bases, with 14 bases between. This CDR3 is 15 amino acids long. The V gene's germline CDR1 is GTSNPN and CDR2 SVGIG (reference sequence). CDR3 protein: CAWSVGRVKDQPQHF. DNA for the CDR3: TGTGCCTGGAGTGTGGGGAGGGTGAAGGATCAGCCCCAGCATTTT.

A single count supports this clonotype. The J gene is TRBJ2-3, the V gene TRBV10-3; possible D gene TRBD1, 5 bases. This CDR3 is built from 15 residues. Germline assignment: CDR1 ENHRY and CDR2 SYGVKD. V was pared by 10 bases and J by 0 bases, with 17 bases between. CDR3 sequence reads: CASARRGPSTDTQYF. CDR3 nucleotide sequence: TGTGCCAGCGCCCGTAGGGGTCCTAGCACAGATACGCAGTATTTT.

The J gene is TRBJ1-1, the V gene TRBV4-1; D is possibly TRBD1 (5 bases). Deletions cut 4 bases from V and 0 bases from J, with 12 bases between. This CDR3 is built from 15 residues. Germline assignment: CDR1 MGHRA and CDR2 YSYEKL. The CDR3 nucleotides are TGCGCCAGCAGCCCCCCAGGGAGTATGAACACTGAAGCTTTCTTT. Protein product: CASSPPGSMNTEAFF.

The rearrangement uses TRBV6-6 and TRBJ2-1, with no clear D. The CDR3 consists of 11 residues. Germline V gene sequence: CDR1 MNHNY, CDR2 SVGAGI (reference sequence). The germline V and J ends were trimmed by 2 bases and 7 bases, with 3 bases remaining between them. CDR3 in amino acids: CASSYQNEQFF. The CDR3 DNA follows: TGTGCCAGCAGTTACCAAAATGAGCAGTTCTTC.

CDR3 in DNA: TGTGCCAGCAGGGACTGGACTAGCACAGATACGCAGTATTTT. It yields the protein CASRDWTSTDTQYF. The chain joins TRBV2 to TRBJ2-3; D might be TRBD2 (5 bases). There are 14 residues in the CDR3. Germline CDR1 and CDR2: SNHLY and FYNNEI. V shed 6 bases and J shed 0 bases, with 10 bases lying between them.

The chain is built from TRBV5-1 and TRBJ2-2; no clear D gene. Germline-derived CDR1 and CDR2 are SGHRS and YFSETQ. There are 15 residues in the CDR3. V was clipped by 0 bases and J by 3 bases, with 9 bases between them. Here the CDR3 reads CASSLGFRDTGELFF. DNA for the CDR3: TGCGCCAGCAGCTTGGGCTTTAGGGACACCGGGGAGCTGTTTTTT.